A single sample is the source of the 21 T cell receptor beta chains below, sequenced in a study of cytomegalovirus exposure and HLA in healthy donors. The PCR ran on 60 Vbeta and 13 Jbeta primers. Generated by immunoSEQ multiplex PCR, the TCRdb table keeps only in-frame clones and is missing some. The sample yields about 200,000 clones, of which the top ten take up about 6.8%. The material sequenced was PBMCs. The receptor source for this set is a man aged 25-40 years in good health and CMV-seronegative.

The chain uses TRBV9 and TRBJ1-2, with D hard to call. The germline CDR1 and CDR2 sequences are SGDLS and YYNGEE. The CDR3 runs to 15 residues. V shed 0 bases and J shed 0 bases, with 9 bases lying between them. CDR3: CASSVGVAANYGYTF. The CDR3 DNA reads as TGTGCCAGCAGCGTAGGGGTAGCCGCTAACTATGGCTACACCTTC.

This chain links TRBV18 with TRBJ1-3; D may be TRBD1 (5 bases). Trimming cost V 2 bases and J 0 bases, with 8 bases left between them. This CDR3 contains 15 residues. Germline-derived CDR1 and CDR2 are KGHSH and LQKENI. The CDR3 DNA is TGTGCCAGCTCACCAACGACAGACTCTGGAAACACCATATATTTT. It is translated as CASSPTTDSGNTIYF.

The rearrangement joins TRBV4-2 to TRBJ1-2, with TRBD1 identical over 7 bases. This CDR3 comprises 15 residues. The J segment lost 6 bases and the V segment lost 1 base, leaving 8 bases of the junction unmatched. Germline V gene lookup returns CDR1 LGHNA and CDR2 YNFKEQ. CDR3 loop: CASSQGQGVRHGYTF. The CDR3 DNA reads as TGTGCCAGCAGCCAAGGGCAGGGGGTACGGCATGGCTACACCTTC.

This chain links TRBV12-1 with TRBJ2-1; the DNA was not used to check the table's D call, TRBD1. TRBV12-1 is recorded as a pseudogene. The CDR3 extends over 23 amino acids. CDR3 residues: CASSDFLFPMMFPGTGGYNEQFF. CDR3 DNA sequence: TGTGCCAGCAGCGATTTCCTCTTCCCTATGATGTTCCCCGGGACAGGGGGCTACAATGAGCAGTTCTTC.

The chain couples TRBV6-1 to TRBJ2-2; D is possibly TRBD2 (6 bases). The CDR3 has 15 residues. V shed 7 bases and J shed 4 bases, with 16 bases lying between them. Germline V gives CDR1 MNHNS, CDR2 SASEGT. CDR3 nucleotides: TGTGCCAGCATGCGCGGGGCCTTCATCACCGGGGAGCTGTTTTTT. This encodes CASMRGAFITGELFF.

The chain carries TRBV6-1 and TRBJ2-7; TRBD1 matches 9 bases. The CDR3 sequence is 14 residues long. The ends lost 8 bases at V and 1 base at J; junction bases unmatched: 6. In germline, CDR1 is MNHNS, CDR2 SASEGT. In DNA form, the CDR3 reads TGTGCCAGCTCCCGGGACAGGGAGTCCTACGAGCAGTACTTC. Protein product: CASSRDRESYEQYF.

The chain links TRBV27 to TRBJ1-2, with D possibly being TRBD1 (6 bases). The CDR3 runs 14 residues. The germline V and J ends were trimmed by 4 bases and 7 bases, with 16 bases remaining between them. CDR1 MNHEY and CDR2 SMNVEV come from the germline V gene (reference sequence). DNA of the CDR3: TGTGCCAGCAGTTCCTTACAGGGTCTAATTGGCTACACCTTC. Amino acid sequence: CASSSLQGLIGYTF.

CDR3 sequence: CASSLHSRLWTSRETQYF. The CDR3 DNA reads TGTGCCAGCAGCCTACACTCAAGGCTTTGGACTAGCCGGGAGACCCAGTACTTC. The gene calls are TRBV28 and TRBJ2-5; 8 nucleotides match TRBD2. CDR3 length: 18 residues. J gave up 5 bases and V 6 bases, and 20 bases lay outside the gene matches. Germline V gene sequence: CDR1 MDHEN, CDR2 SYDVKM.

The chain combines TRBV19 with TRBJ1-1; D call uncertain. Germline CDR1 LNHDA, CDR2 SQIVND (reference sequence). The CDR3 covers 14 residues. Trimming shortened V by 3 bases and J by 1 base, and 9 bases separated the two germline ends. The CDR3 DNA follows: TGTGCCAGTAGTATGGGCGGGTCGAACACTGAAGCTTTCTTT. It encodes CASSMGGSNTEAFF.

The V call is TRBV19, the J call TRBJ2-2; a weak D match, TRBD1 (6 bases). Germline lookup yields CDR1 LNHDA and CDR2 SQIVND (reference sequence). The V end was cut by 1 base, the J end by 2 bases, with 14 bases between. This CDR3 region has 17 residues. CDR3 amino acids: CASSIVLGHDNTGELFF. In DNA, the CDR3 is TGTGCCAGTAGTATAGTTTTGGGACACGACAACACCGGGGAGCTGTTTTTT.

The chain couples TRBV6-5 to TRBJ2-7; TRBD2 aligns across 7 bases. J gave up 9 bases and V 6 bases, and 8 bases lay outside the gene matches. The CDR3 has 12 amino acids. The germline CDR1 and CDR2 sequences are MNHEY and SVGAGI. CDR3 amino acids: CASSFPAGVQYF. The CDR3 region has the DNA TGTGCCAGCAGCTTCCCCGCGGGGGTGCAGTACTTC.

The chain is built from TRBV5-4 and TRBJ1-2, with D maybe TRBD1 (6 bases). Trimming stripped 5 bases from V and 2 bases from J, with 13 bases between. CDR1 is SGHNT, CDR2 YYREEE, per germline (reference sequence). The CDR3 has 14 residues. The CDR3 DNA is TGTGCCAGCAGGTTCGGGGGGGCGAACTATGGCTACACCTTC. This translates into CASRFGGANYGYTF.

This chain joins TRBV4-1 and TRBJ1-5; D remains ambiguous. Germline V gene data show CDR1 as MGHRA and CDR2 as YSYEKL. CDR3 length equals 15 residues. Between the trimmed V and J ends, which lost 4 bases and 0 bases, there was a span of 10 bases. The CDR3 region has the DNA TGCGCCAGCAGCCGCGATCATTATAGCAATCAGCCCCAGCATTTT. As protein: CASSRDHYSNQPQHF.

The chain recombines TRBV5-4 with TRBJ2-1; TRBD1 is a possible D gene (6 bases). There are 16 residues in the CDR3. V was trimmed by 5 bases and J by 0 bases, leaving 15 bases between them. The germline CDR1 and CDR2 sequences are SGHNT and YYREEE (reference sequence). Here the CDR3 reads CASRIHTGSSYNEQFF. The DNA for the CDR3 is TGTGCCAGCAGGATCCATACAGGGAGCTCCTACAATGAGCAGTTCTTC.

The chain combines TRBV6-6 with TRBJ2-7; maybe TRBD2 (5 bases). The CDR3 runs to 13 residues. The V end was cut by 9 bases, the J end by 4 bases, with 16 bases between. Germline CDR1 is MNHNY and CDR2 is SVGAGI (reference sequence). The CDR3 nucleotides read TGTGCCAGTCAATCCAAGGGCGGGTACGAGCAGTACTTC. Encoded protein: CASQSKGGYEQYF.

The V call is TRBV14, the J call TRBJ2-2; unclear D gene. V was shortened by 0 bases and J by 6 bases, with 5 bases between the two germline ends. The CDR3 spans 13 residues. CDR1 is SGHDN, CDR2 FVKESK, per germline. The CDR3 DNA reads TGTGCCAGCAGCCAAGATTTCGCCGGGGAGCTGTTTTTT. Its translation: CASSQDFAGELFF. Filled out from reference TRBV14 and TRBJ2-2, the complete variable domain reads EAGVTQFPSHSVIEKGQTVTLRCDPISGHDNLYWYRRVMGKEIKFLLHFVKESKQDESGMPNNRFLAERTGGTYSTLKVQPAELEDSGVYFCASSQDFAGELFFGEGSRLTVL.

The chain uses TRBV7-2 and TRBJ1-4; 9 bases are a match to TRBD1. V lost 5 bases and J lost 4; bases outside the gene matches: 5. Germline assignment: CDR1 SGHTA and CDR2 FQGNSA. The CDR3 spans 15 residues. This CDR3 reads CASSARTGVNEKLFF. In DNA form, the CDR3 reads TGTGCCAGCAGCGCCCGGACAGGGGTTAATGAAAAACTGTTTTTT.

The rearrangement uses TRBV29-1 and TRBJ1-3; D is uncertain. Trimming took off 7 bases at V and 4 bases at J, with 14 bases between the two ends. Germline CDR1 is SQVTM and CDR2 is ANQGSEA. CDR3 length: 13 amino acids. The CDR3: CSAGRAGGNTIYF. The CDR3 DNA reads TGCAGCGCCGGGAGGGCGGGAGGAAACACCATATATTTT.

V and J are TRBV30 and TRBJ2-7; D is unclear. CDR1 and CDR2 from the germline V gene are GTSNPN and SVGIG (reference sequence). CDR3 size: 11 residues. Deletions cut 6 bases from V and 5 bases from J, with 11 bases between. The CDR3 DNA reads TGTGCCTGCAACTCTATGAACGAGCAGTACTTC. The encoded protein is CACNSMNEQYF.

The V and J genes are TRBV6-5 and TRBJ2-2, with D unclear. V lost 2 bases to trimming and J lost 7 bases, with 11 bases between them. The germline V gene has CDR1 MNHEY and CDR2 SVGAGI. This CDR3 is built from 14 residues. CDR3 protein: CASSYRERGGELFF. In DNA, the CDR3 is TGTGCCAGCAGTTACAGAGAGAGAGGCGGGGAGCTGTTTTTT.

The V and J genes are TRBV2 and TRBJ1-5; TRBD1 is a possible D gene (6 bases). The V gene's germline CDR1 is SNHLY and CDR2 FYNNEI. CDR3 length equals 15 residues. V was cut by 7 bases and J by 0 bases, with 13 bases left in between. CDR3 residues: CASMDSGYSNQPQHF. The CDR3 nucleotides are TGTGCCAGCATGGACAGCGGTTATAGCAATCAGCCCCAGCATTTT.